This entry concerns a single T cell receptor beta chain. What it binds is not known. The data were taken from a study of OX40 agonist ivuxolimab in advanced cancers. About the research overall: Ivuxolimab, which patients received intravenously every 2 weeks, was dosed at 0.01 to 10 mg/kg. At 65% to 90% male, the cohort had a mean age of roughly 60 years, ranging from about 23 to 79. The study, taken as a whole, reports: Clonal expansion by week 6 occurred in CD4+ and CD8+ blood T cells (at 0.1 to 3.0 mg/kg).

The repertoire was sequenced with immunoSEQ multiplex PCR; TCRdb's copy has only in-frame clones and lacks some. The sample holds tens of thousands of clones, roughly 77% seen once. Patients with autoimmune history or systemic immunosuppression were excluded. The origin of this receptor is an adult with an advanced solid tumor such as melanoma, head and neck, liver or kidney cancer. Specimen: CD4+ or CD8+ T cells sorted from blood, collected in a trial of the OX40 agonist ivuxolimab.

The CDR3 bases are TGCGCCAGCAACGGACAGGGGCTGGTTTACGAGCAGTACTTC. Translated: CASNGQGLVYEQYF. V and J are TRBV23-1 and TRBJ2-7, with 9 bases matching TRBD1. TRBV23-1 is assigned to the ORF class and has an uncertain function. The CDR3 runs to 14 residues. V shed 7 bases and J 4 bases; nucleotides not matched to a gene: 8.